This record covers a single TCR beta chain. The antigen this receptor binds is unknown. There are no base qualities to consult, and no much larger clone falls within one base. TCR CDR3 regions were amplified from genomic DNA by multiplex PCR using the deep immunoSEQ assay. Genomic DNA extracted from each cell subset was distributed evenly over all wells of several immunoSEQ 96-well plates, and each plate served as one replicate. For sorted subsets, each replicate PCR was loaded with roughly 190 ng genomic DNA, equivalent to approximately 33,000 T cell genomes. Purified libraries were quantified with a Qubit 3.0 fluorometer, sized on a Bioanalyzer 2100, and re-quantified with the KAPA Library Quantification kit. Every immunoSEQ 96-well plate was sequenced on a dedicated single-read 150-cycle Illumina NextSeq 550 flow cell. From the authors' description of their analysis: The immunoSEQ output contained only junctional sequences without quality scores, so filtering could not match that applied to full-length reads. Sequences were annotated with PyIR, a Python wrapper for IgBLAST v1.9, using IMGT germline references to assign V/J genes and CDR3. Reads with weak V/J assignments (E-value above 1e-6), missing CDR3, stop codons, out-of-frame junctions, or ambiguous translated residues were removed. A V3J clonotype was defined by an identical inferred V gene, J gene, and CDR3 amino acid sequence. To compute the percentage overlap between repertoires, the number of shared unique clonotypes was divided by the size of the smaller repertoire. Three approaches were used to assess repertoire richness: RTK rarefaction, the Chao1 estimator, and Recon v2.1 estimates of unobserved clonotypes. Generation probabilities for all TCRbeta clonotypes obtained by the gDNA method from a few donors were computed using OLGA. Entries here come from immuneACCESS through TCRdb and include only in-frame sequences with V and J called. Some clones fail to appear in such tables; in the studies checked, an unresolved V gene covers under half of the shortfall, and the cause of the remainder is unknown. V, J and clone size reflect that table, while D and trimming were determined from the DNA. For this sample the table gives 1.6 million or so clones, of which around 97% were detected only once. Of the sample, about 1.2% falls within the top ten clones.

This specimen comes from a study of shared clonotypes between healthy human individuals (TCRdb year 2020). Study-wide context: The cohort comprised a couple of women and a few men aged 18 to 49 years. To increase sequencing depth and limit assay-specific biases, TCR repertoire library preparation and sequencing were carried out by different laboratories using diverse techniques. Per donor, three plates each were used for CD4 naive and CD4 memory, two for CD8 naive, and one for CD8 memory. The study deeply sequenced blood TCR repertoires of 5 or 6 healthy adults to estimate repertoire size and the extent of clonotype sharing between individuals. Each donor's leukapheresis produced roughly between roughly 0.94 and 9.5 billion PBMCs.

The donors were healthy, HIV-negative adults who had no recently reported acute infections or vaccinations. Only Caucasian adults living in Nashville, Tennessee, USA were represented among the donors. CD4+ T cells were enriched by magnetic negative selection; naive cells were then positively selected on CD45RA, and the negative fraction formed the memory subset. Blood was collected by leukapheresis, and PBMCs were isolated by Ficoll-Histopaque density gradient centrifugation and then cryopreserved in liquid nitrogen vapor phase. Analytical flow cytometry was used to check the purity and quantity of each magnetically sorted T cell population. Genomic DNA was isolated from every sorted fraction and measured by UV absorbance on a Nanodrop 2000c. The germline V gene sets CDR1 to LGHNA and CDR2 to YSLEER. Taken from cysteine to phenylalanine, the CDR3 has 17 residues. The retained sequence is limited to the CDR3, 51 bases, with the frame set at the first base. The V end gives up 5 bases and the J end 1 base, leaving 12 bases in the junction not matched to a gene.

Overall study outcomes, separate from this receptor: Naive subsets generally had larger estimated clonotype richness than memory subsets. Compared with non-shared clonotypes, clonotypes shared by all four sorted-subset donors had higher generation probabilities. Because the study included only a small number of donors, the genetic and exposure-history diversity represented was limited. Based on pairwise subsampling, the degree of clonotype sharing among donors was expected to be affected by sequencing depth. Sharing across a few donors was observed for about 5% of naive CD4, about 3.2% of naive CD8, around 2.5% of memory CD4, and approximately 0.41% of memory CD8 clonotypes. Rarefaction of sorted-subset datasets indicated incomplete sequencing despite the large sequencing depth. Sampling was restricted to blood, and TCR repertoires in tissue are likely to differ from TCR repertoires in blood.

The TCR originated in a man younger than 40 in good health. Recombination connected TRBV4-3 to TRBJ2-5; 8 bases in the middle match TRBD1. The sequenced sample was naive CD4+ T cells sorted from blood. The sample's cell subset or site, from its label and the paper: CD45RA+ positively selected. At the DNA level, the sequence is TGCGCCAGCAGCGAGGGGCCAGGGGGCGGGCTCCAAGAGACCCAGTACTTC. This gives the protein CASSEGPGGGLQETQYF.